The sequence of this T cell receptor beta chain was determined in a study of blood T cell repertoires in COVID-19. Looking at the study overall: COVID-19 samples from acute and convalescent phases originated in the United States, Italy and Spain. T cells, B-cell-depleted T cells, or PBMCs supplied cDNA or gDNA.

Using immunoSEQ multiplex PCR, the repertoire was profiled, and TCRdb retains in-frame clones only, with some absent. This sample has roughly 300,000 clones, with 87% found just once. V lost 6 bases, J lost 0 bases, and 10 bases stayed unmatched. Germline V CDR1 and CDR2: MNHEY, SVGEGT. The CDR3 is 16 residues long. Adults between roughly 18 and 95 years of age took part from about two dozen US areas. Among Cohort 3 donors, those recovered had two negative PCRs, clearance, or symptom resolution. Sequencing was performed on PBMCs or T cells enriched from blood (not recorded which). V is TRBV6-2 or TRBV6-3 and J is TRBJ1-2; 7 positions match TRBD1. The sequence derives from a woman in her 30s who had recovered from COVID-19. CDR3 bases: TGTGCCAGCAGCAATGGACAGGAGGGGGCTAACTATGGCTACACCTTC. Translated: CASSNGQEGANYGYTF.